Given below is one TCR beta chain in context. A read error may produce the germline difference seen at one junction end. 60 Vbeta and 13 Jbeta primers were used in PCR. Some clones are missing from TCRdb's copy, which holds only in-frame ones; the method was immunoSEQ multiplex PCR. The sample holds some 130,000 clones, 70% seen once. The sample is drawn from a study of cytomegalovirus exposure and HLA in healthy donors. The sample comprised PBMCs. The clonotype comes from a woman aged 55-70 years in good health and CMV-seropositive.

For the CDR3, the DNA is TGTTCCAGCAGCCGGACAGACTACGAGCAGTACTTC. Translating gives CSSSRTDYEQYF. V and J are TRBV7-9 and TRBJ2-7; possible D gene TRBD1, 6 bases. Germline lookup yields CDR1 SEHNR and CDR2 FQNEAQ (reference sequence). This CDR3 has 12 amino acids.